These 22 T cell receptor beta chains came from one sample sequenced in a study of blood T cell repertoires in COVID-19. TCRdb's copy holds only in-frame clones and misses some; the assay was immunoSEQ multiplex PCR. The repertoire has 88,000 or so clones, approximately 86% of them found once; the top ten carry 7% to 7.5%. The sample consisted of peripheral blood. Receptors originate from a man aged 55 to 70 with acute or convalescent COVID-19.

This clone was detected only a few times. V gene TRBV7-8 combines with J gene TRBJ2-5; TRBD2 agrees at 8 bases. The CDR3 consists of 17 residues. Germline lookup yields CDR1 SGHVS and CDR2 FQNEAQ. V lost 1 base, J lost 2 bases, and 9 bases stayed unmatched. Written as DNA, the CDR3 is TGTGCCAGCAGCTTAGTTGGGCGGGGGGACTATCAAGAGACCCAGTACTTC. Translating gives CASSLVGRGDYQETQYF.

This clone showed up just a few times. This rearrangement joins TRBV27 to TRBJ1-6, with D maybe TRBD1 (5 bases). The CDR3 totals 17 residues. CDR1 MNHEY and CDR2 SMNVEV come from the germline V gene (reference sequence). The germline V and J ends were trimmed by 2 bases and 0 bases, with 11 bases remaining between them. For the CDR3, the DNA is TGTGCCAGCAGTTTAAGGGTCAGGGTCTCCTATAATTCACCCCTCCACTTT. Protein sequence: CASSLRVRVSYNSPLHF.

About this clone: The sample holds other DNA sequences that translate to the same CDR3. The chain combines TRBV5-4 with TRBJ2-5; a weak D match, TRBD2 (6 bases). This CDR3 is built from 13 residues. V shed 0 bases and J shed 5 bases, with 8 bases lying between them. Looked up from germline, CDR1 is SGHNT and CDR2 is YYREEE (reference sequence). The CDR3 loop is CASSLGRGETQYF. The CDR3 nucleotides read TGTGCCAGCAGCTTGGGGCGGGGTGAGACCCAGTACTTC.

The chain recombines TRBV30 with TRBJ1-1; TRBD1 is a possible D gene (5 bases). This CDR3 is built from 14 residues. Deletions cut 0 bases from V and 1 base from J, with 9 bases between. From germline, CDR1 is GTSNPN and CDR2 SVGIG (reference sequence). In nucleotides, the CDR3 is TGTGCCTGGAGTGTAGGCCAGGGGAACACTGAAGCTTTCTTT. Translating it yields CAWSVGQGNTEAFF.

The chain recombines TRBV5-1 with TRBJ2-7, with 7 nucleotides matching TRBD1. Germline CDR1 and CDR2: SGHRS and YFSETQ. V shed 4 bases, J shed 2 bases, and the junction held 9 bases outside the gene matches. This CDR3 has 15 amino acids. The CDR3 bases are TGCGCCAGCAGCATAGGGACAGACTTCCCCTACGAGCAGTACTTC. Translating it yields CASSIGTDFPYEQYF.

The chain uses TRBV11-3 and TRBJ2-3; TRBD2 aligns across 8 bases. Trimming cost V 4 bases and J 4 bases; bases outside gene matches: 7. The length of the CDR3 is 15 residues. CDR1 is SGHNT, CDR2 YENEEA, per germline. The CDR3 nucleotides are TGTGCCAGCAGCTCCGGGGGGGCCGGGGCAGATACGCAGTATTTT. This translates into CASSSGGAGADTQYF.

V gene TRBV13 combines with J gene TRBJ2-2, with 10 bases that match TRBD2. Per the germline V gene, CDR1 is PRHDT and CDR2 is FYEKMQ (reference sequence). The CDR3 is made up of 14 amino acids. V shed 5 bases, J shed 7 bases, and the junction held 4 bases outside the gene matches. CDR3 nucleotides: TGTGCCAGCAGCCGGGGGACTAGCGTCGGGGAGCTGTTTTTT. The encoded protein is CASSRGTSVGELFF.

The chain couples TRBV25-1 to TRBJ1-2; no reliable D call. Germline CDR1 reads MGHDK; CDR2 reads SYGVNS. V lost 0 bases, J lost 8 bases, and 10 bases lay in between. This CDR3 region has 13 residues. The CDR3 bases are TGTGCCAGCAGTGAATACGGCAGGAAAGGCTACACCTTC. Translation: CASSEYGRKGYTF.

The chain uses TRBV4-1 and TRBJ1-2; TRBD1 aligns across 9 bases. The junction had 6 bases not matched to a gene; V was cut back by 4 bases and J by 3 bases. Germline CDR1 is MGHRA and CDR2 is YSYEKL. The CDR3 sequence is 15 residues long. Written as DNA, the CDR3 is TGCGCCAGCAGCCCAACAGGGGGCAATCACTATGGCTACACCTTC. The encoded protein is CASSPTGGNHYGYTF.

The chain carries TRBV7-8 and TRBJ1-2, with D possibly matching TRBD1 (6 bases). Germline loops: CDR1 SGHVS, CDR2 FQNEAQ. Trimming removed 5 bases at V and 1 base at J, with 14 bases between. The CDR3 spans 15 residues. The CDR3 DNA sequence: TGTGCCAGCAGCCCGCGACAGGATTTTAACTATGGCTACACCTTC. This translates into CASSPRQDFNYGYTF.

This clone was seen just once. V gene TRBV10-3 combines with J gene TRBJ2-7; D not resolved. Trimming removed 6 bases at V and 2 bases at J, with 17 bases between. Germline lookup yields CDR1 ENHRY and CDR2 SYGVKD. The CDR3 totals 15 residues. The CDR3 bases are TGTGCCATCAGCGAGCGAGTGGCCAGGACCTACGAGCAGTACTTC. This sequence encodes CAISERVARTYEQYF.

The CDR3 coding sequence is TGTGCCAGCAGTAAGACTAGCGGGAGAGCAGGGGCCAACGTCCTGACTTTC. Translating it yields CASSKTSGRAGANVLTF. The chain employs TRBV27 and TRBJ2-6; 12 positions match TRBD2. Germline CDR1 reads MNHEY; CDR2 reads SMNVEV (reference sequence). This CDR3 comprises 17 residues. Trimming removed 5 bases from V and 4 bases from J; junction bases left unmatched: 6.

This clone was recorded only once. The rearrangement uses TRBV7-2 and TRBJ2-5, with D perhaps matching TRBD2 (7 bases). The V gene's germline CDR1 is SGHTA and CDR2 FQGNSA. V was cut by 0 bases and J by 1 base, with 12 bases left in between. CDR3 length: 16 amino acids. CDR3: CASSLAIGGGQETQYF. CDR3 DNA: TGTGCCAGCAGCTTAGCCATAGGGGGGGGCCAAGAGACCCAGTACTTC.

The CDR3 spells CASSQDWQVSLYGYTF. Written as DNA, the CDR3 is TGCGCCAGCAGCCAAGATTGGCAGGTTTCACTTTATGGCTACACCTTC. The chain couples TRBV4-3 to TRBJ1-2; unclear D gene. CDR3 size: 16 residues. The V and J ends lost 0 bases and 5 bases respectively, with 16 bases between them. From germline, CDR1 is LGHNA and CDR2 YSLEER.

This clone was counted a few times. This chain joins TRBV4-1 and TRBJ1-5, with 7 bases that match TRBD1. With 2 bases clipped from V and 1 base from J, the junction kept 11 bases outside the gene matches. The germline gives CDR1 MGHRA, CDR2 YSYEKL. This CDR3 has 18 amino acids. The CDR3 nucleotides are TGCGCCAGCAGCCAATACCCACCGACAGGGCCGAGCAATCAGCCCCAGCATTTT. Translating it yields CASSQYPPTGPSNQPQHF.

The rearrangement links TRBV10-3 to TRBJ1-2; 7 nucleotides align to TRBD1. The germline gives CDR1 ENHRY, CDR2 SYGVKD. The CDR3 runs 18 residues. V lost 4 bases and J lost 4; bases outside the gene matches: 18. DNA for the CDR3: TGTGCCATCAGTGGGACAGCAAAAGGGGGCCATGGGATCTATGGCTACACCTTC. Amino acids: CAISGTAKGGHGIYGYTF.

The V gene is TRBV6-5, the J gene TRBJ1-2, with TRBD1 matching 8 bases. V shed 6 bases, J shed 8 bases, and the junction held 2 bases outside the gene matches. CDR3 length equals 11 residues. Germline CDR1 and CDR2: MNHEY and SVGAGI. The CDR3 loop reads CASRRQGGYTF. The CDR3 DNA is TGTGCCAGCAGGAGACAGGGGGGCTACACCTTC.

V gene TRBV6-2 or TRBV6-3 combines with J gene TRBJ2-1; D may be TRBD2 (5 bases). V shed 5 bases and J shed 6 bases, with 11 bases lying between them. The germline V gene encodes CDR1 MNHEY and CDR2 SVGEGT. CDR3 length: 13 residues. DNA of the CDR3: TGTGCCAGCAGTCCACGGGGTTCCAATGAGCAGTTCTTC. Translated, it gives CASSPRGSNEQFF.

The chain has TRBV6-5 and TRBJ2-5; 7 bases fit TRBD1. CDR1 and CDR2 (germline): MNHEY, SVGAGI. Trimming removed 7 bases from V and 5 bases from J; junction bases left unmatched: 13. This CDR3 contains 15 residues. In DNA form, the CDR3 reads TGTGCCAGCACCGGAATCACAGGGGTCCAGGAGACCCAGTACTTC. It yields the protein CASTGITGVQETQYF.

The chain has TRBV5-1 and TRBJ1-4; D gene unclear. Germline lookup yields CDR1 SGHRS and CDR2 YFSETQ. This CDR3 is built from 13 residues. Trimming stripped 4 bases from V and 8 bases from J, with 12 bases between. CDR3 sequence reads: CASSPTYGEKLFF. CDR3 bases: TGCGCCAGCAGCCCGACCTACGGGGAAAAACTGTTTTTT.

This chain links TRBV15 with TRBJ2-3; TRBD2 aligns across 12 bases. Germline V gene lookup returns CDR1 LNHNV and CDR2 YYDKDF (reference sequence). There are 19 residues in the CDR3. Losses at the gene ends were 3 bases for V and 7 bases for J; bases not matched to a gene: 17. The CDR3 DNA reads TGTGCCACCAGCAGCGTTCAATCCGGACTAGCGGGGAAAGGGCATACGCAGTATTTT. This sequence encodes CATSSVQSGLAGKGHTQYF. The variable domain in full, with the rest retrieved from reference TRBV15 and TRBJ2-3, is DAMVIQNPRYQVTQFGKPVTLSCSQTLNHNVMYWYQQKSSQAPKLLFHYYDKDFNNEADTPDNFQSRRPNTSFCFLDIRSPGLGDTAMYLCATSSVQSGLAGKGHTQYFGPGTRLTVL.

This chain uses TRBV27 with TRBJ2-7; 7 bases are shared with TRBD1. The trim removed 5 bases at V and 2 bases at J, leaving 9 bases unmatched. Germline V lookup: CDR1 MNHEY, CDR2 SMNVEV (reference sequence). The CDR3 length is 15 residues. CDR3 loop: CASSIRQGPTYEQYF. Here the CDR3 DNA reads TGTGCCAGCAGTATAAGACAGGGCCCAACCTACGAGCAGTACTTC.